Below are 15 T cell receptor beta chains sequenced from a single sample in a study of cytomegalovirus exposure and HLA in healthy donors. It was with 60 Vbeta and 13 Jbeta primers that the PCR ran. TCRdb keeps only in-frame clones here, not all; method: immunoSEQ multiplex PCR. The table lists roughly 61,000 clones, around 90% of them singletons. Sequenced material: PBMCs. The receptors here all came from a man aged 30 to 39 in good health and CMV-seropositive.

This rearrangement joins TRBV20-1 to TRBJ2-1; no clear D gene. The germline V and J ends were trimmed by 3 bases and 7 bases, with 7 bases remaining between them. This CDR3 has 11 residues. The germline gives CDR1 DFQATT, CDR2 SNEGSKA (reference sequence). In DNA form, the CDR3 reads TGCAGTGCTAGGAACCAGAATGAGCAGTTCTTC. Its protein is CSARNQNEQFF.

The DNA for the CDR3 is TGCGCCAGCAGCCAACCGGAAACGGGGGGAAGGAATTCACCCCTCCACTTT. This translates into CASSQPETGGRNSPLHF. The V and J genes are TRBV4-1 and TRBJ1-6, with D tentatively TRBD1 (5 bases). Germline assignment: CDR1 MGHRA and CDR2 YSYEKL. The CDR3 runs 17 residues. Trimming removed 2 bases at V and 7 bases at J, with 18 bases between.

This chain uses TRBV7-8 with TRBJ2-1; 8 nucleotides agree with TRBD2. The CDR3 has 15 residues. V lost 5 bases and J lost 1; bases outside the gene matches: 4. CDR1 and CDR2 from the germline V gene are SGHVS and FQNEAQ. The CDR3 protein is CASSPRLASYNEQFF. The CDR3 DNA is TGTGCCAGCAGCCCGAGACTAGCGTCCTACAATGAGCAGTTCTTC.

V gene TRBV7-8 combines with J gene TRBJ1-4; possible D gene TRBD1, 5 bases. V lost 5 bases and J lost 6, with 13 bases in between. Germline CDR1 reads SGHVS; CDR2 reads FQNEAQ. The CDR3 runs 14 residues. The CDR3 reads CASSQDTVYEKLFF. CDR3 DNA: TGTGCCAGCAGCCAGGACACGGTTTATGAAAAACTGTTTTTT.

As DNA, the CDR3 is TGTGCCAGCAGTTACGCCGGGAGGGCTTTCTTT. Its translation is CASSYAGRAFF. The chain combines TRBV6-5 with TRBJ1-1; D is uncertain. The CDR3 contains 11 residues. V was pared by 2 bases and J by 11 bases, with 9 bases between. Germline V gives CDR1 MNHEY, CDR2 SVGAGI.

The J gene is TRBJ2-2, the V gene TRBV14; 12 positions match TRBD1. Germline CDR1 reads SGHDN; CDR2 reads FVKESK. The V segment lost 1 base and the J segment 8 bases; nucleotides outside the gene matches: 8. There are 17 residues in the CDR3. Here the CDR3 DNA reads TGTGCCAGCAGCCAAGCTCCGGGACAGGGGGCCCTTGGGGAGCTGTTTTTT. This encodes CASSQAPGQGALGELFF. The full variable domain, in which reference TRBV14 and TRBJ2-2 provide the parts outside the CDR3, is EAGVTQFPSHSVIEKGQTVTLRCDPISGHDNLYWYRRVMGKEIKFLLHFVKESKQDESGMPNNRFLAERTGGTYSTLKVQPAELEDSGVYFCASSQAPGQGALGELFFGEGSRLTVL.

This chain links TRBV7-2 with TRBJ2-1; 13 bases map to TRBD2. The germline CDR1 and CDR2 sequences are SGHTA and FQGNSA. Trimming took 4 bases from V and 7 from J; bases not matched to a gene: 7. CDR3 length equals 16 residues. CDR3 coding DNA: TGTGCCAGCAGCTCCCCATGGACTAGCGGGAGTAATGAGCAGTTCTTC. Amino acids: CASSSPWTSGSNEQFF.

V gene TRBV7-3 combines with J gene TRBJ2-3, with D unresolved. This CDR3 has 15 residues. Trimming pared 0 bases from V and 0 bases from J, leaving 7 bases between. Germline V gives CDR1 SGHTA, CDR2 FQGTGA. The CDR3 DNA follows: TGTGCCAGCAGCTTAACCCGAACTAGCACAGATACGCAGTATTTT. Protein sequence: CASSLTRTSTDTQYF.

This clone occurred a few times. The V gene is TRBV28, the J gene TRBJ1-2; no clear D. Germline lookup yields CDR1 MDHEN and CDR2 SYDVKM. The germline V and J ends were trimmed by 8 bases and 7 bases, with 17 bases remaining between them. The CDR3 has 13 amino acids. The CDR3: CASSTRARGGYTF. In DNA, the CDR3 is TGTGCCAGCTCTACACGGGCCCGGGGTGGCTACACCTTC.

The CDR3 DNA reads TGTGCCAGCAGTGCCTATTGGGCAAATGGGAATGAGCAGTTCTTC. Translating it yields CASSAYWANGNEQFF. The chain couples TRBV6-1 to TRBJ2-1; no reliable D call. The CDR3 covers 15 residues. V shed 4 bases and J shed 7 bases, with 17 bases lying between them. The germline CDR1 and CDR2 sequences are MNHNS and SASEGT.

The chain recombines TRBV7-3 with TRBJ2-3; weak D call: TRBD1 (5 bases). CDR1 is SGHTA and CDR2 is FQGTGA in the germline V gene. This CDR3 has 13 amino acids. Trimming shortened V by 6 bases and J by 2 bases, and 9 bases separated the two germline ends. The chain's CDR3 is CASRTAPTDTQYF. CDR3 nucleotide sequence: TGTGCCAGCAGGACAGCGCCCACAGATACGCAGTATTTT.

The chain combines TRBV2 with TRBJ2-7, with D perhaps TRBD1 (5 bases). This CDR3 is built from 13 residues. The V gene's germline CDR1 is SNHLY and CDR2 FYNNEI. Trimming cost V 5 bases and J 2 bases, with 10 bases left between them. CDR3 residues: CASSMMTAYEQYF. The CDR3 nucleotides are TGTGCCAGCAGTATGATGACAGCCTACGAGCAGTACTTC.

The chain recombines TRBV5-6 with TRBJ2-1; TRBD2 might be the D (6 bases). CDR1 and CDR2 from the germline V gene are SGHDT and YYEEEE. The CDR3 totals 14 residues. With 0 bases removed from V and 7 bases from J, the gap between germline ends came to 11 bases. Here the CDR3 reads CASSLATSLNEQFF. The CDR3 nucleotides are TGTGCCAGCAGCTTGGCCACTAGCTTAAATGAGCAGTTCTTC.

The J gene is TRBJ2-7, the V gene TRBV5-6; 11 positions agree with TRBD2. The CDR3 loop spans 16 amino acids. V shed 3 bases and J 6 bases; nucleotides not matched to a gene: 11. The V gene's germline CDR1 is SGHDT and CDR2 YYEEEE. The CDR3 loop reads CASSWVAGGPQGEQYF. CDR3 nucleotide sequence: TGTGCCAGCAGCTGGGTAGCGGGAGGGCCCCAGGGCGAGCAGTACTTC.

The chain links TRBV11-3 to TRBJ2-7; D remains ambiguous. Germline V gene sequence: CDR1 SGHNT, CDR2 YENEEA. CDR3 length: 15 amino acids. Trimming took off 6 bases at V and 0 bases at J, with 15 bases between the two ends. The CDR3 bases are TGTGCCAGCAGTAACGAGAGGTCGAGCTCCTACGAGCAGTACTTC. It translates to CASSNERSSSYEQYF. The variable domain in full, with the rest retrieved from reference TRBV11-3 and TRBJ2-7, is EAGVVQSPRYKIIEKKQPVAFWCNPISGHNTLYWYLQNLGQGPELLIRYENEEAVDDSQLPKDRFSAERLKGVDSTLKIQPAELGDSAVYLCASSNERSSSYEQYFGPGTRLTVT.